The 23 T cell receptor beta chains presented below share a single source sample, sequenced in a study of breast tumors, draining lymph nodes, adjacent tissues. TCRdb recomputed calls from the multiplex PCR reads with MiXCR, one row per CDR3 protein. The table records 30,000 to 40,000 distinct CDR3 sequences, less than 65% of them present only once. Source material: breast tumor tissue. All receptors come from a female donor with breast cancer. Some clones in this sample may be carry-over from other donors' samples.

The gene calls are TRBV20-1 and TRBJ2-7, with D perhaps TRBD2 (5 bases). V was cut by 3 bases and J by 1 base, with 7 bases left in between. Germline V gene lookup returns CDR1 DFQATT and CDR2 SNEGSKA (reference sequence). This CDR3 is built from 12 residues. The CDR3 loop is CSARRDSYEQYF. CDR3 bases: TGCAGTGCTAGGAGGGATTCCTACGAGCAGTACTTC.

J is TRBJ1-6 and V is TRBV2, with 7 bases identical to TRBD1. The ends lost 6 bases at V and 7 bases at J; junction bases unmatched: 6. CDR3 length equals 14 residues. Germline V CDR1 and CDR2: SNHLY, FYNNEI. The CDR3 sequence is CASSPTGWNSPLHF. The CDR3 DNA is TGTGCCAGCAGCCCGACAGGGTGGAATTCACCCCTCCACTTT.

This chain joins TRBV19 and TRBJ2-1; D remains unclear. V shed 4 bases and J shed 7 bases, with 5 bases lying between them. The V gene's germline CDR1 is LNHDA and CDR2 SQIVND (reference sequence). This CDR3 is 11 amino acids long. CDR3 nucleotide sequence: TGTGCCAGTAGTAACCGGAATGAGCAGTTCTTC. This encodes CASSNRNEQFF.

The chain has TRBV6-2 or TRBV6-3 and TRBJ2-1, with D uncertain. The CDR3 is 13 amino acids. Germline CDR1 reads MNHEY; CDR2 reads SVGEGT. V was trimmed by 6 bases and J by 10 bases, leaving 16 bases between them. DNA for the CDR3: TGTGCCAGCAGCCAGGCCCCTGAATGGGAGCAGTTCTTC. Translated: CASSQAPEWEQFF.

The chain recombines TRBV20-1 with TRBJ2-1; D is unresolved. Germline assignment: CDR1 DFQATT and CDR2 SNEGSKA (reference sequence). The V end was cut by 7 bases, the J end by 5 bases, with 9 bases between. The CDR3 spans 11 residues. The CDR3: CSGGKNNEQFF. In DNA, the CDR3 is TGCAGTGGCGGCAAAAACAATGAGCAGTTCTTC.

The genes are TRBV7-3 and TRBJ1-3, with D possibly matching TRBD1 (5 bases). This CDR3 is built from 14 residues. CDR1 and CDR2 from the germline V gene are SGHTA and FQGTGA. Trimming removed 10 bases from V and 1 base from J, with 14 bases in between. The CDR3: CATGTDGSGNTIYF. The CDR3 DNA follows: TGTGCCACCGGGACGGATGGTTCTGGAAACACCATATATTTT.

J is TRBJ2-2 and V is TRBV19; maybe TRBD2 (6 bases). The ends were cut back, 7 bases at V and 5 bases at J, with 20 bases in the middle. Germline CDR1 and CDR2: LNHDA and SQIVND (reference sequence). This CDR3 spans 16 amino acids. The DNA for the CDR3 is TGTGCCAGTATGGCCCCCCTTTGGCGGGGTACCGGGGAGCTGTTTTTT. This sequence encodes CASMAPLWRGTGELFF. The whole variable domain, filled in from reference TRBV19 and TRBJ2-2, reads DGGITQSPKYLFRKEGQNVTLSCEQNLNHDAMYWYRQDPGQGLRLIYYSQIVNDFQKGDIAEGYSVSREKKESFPLTVTSAQKNPTAFYLCASMAPLWRGTGELFFGEGSRLTVL.

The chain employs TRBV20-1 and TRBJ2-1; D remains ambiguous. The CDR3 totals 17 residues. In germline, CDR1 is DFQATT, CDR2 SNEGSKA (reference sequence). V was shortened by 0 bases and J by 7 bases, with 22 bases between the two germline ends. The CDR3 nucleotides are TGCAGTGCTAGAGATTTAAAAGTAGCACCGCATTTAAATGAGCAGTTCTTC. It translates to CSARDLKVAPHLNEQFF.

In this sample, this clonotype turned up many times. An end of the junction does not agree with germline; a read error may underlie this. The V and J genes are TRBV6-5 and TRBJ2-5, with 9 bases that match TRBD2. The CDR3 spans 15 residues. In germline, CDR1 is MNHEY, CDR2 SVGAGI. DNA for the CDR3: TGTGCCAGCAGTCACTCGAGCGGGGGGCAAGAGACCCAGTACTTC. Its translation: CASSHSSGGQETQYF.

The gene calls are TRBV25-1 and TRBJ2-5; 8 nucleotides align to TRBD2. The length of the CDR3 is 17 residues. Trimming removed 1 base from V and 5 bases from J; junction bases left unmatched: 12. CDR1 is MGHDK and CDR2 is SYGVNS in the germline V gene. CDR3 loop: CASSEFPQAGAEETQYF. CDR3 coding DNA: TGTGCCAGCAGTGAATTTCCCCAAGCGGGGGCTGAGGAGACCCAGTACTTC.

The chain's CDR3 is CASSPLGSGGTDTQYF. CDR3 DNA: TGTGCCAGCAGCCCTTTAGGTAGCGGGGGCACAGATACGCAGTATTTT. V usage is TRBV5-5 and J usage is TRBJ2-3; 8 positions agree with TRBD2. J gave up 1 base and V 4 bases, and 8 bases lay outside the gene matches. CDR1 is SGHKS, CDR2 YYEKEE, per germline (reference sequence). The CDR3 is 16 amino acids.

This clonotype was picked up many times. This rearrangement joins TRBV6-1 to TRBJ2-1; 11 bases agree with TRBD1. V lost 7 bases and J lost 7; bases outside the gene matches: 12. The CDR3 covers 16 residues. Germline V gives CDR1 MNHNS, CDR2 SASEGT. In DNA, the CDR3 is TGTGCCAGCACTCCAAGGGGGGACAGGGGGTGGAATGAGCAGTTCTTC. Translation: CASTPRGDRGWNEQFF.

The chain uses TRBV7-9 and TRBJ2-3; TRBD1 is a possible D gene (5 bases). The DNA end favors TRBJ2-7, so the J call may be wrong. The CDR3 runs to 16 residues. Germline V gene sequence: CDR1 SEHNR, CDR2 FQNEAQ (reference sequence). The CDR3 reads CASSQDIGFGSYEQYF. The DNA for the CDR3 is TGTGCCAGCAGTCAGGACATCGGCTTTGGATCCTACGAGCAGTACTTC.

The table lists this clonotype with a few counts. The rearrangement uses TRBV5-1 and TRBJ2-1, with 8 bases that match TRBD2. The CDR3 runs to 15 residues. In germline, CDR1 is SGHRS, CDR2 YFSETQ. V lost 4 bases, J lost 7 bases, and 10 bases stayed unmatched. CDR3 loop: CASSLPSGRSNEQFF. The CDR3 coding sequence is TGCGCCAGCAGCCTACCCAGCGGGAGAAGTAATGAGCAGTTCTTC.

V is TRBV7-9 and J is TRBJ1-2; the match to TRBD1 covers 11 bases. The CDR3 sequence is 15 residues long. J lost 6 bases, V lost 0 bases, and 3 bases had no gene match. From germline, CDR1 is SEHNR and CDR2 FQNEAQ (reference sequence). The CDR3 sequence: CASSLAGQGAHGYTF. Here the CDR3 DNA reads TGTGCCAGCAGCTTAGCAGGACAGGGGGCGCATGGCTACACCTTC.

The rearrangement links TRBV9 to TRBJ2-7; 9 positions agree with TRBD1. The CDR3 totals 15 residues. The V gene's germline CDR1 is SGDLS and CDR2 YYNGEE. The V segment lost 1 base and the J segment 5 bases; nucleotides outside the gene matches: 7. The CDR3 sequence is CASSVTGQGFHEQYF. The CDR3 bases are TGTGCCAGCAGCGTAACCGGACAGGGGTTCCACGAGCAGTACTTC.

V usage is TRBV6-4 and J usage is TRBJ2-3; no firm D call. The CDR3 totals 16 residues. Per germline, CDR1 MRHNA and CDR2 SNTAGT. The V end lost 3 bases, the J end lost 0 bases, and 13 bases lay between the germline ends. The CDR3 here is CASSETAGSSTDTQYF. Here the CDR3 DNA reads TGTGCCAGCAGTGAAACGGCCGGATCTAGCACAGATACGCAGTATTTT.

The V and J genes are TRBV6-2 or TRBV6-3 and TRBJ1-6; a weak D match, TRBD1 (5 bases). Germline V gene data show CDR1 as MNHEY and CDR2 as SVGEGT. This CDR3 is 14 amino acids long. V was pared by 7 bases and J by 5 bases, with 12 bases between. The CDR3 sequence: CASTLGVNNSPLHF. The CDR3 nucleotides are TGTGCCAGCACCTTGGGGGTTAATAATTCACCCCTCCACTTT.

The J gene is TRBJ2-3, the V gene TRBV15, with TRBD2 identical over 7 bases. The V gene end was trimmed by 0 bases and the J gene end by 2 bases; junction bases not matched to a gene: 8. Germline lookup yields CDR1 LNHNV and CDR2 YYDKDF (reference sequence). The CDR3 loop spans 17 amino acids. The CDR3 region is CATSRDGGGYNTDTQYF. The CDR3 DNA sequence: TGTGCCACCAGCAGAGATGGCGGGGGATACAACACAGATACGCAGTATTTT.

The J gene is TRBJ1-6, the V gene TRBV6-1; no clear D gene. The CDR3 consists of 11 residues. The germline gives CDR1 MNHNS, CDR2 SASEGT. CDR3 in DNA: TGTGCGGTTCGGGCAAATTCACCCCTCCACTTT. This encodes CAVRANSPLHF.

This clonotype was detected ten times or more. Written as DNA, the CDR3 is TGTGCCACCAGTGATCCGGGACAGGGTAACACCGGGGAGCTGTTTTTT. The encoded protein is CATSDPGQGNTGELFF. The V and J genes are TRBV24-1 and TRBJ2-2, with TRBD1 matching 9 bases. With 3 bases clipped from V and 2 bases from J, the junction kept 3 bases outside the gene matches. Germline V CDR1 and CDR2: KGHDR, SFDVKD. The CDR3 totals 16 residues.

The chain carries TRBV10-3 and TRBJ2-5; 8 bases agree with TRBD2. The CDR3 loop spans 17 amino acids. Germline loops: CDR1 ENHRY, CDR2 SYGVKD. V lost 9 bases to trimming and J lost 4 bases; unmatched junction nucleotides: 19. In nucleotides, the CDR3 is TGTGCCATACAACCTGCCGGGACTAGTATGGTAGGAGAGACCCAGTACTTC. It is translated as CAIQPAGTSMVGETQYF.

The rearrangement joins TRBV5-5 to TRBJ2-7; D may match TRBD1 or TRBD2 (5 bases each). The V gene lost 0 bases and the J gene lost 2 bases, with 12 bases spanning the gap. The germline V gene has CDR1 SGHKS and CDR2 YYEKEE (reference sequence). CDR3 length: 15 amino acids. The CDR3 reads CASSLEGSSAYEQYF. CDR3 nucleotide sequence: TGTGCCAGCAGCTTGGAGGGGAGCTCAGCCTACGAGCAGTACTTC.